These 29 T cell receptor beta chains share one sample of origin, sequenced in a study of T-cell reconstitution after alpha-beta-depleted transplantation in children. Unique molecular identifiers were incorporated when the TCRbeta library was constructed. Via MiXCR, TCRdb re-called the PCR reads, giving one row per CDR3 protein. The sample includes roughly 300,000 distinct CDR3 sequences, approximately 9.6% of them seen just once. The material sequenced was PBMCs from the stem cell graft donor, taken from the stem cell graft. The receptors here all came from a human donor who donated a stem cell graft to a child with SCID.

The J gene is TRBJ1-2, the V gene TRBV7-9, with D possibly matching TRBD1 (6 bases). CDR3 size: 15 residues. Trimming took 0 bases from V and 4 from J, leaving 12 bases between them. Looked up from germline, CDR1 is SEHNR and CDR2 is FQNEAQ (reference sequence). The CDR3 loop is CASSLADTGRYGYTF. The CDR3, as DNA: TGTGCCAGCAGCTTAGCGGACACAGGGCGCTATGGCTACACCTTC.

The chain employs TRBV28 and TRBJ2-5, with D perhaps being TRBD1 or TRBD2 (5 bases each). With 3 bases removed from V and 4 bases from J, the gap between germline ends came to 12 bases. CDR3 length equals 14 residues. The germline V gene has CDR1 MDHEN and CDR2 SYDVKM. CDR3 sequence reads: CASSFLGVGETQYF. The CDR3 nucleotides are TGTGCCAGCAGTTTCTTGGGGGTGGGAGAGACCCAGTACTTC.

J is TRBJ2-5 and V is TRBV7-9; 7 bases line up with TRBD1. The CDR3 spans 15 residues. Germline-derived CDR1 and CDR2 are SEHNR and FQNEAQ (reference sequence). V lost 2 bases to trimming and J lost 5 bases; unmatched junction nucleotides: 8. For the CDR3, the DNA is TGTGCCAGCAGCTTATTTACAGGGGCTGACGAGACCCAGTACTTC. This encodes CASSLFTGADETQYF.

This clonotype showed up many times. The CDR3 DNA sequence: TGCGCCAGCAGCTTCGAGGGGGGGAACGAGCAGTACTTC. Encoded protein: CASSFEGGNEQYF. This chain uses TRBV5-1 with TRBJ2-7; TRBD2 is a possible D gene (7 bases). The germline CDR1 and CDR2 sequences are SGHRS and YFSETQ. This CDR3 region has 13 residues. V was cut by 2 bases and J by 5 bases, with 11 bases left in between. Full variable domain (rest looked up from reference TRBV5-1 and TRBJ2-7): KAGVTQTPRYLIKTRGQQVTLSCSPISGHRSVSWYQQTPGQGLQFLFEYFSETQRNKGNFPGRFSGRQFSNSRSEMNVSTLELGDSALYLCASSFEGGNEQYFGPGTRLTVT.

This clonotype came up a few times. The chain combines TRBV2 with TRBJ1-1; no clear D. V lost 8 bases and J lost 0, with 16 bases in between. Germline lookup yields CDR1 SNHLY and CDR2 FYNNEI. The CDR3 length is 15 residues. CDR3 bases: TGTGCCAGCGCAAGCGGGTTCCGTATGAACACTGAAGCTTTCTTT. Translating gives CASASGFRMNTEAFF.

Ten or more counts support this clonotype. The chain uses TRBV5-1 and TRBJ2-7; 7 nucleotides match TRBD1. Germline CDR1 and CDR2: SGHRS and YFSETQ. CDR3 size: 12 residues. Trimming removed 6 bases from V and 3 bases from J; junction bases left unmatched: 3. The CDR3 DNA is TGCGCCAGCACCCCAGGGGGCTACGAGCAGTACTTC. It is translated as CASTPGGYEQYF.

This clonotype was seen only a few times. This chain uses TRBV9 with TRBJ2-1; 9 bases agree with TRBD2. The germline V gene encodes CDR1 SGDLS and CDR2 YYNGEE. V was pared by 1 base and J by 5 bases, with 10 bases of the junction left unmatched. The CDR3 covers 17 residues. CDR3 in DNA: TGTGCCAGCAGCGTACTTGCGGAGCGGGGGGCAAACAATGAGCAGTTCTTC. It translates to CASSVLAERGANNEQFF.

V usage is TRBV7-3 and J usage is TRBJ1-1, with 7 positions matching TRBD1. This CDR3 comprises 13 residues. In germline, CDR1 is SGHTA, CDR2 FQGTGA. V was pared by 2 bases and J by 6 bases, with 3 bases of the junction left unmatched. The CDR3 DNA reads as TGTGCCAGCAGCTTAGACAGGGAGGCTGAAGCTTTCTTT. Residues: CASSLDREAEAFF. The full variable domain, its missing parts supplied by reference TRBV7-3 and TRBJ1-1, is GAGVSQTPSNKVTEKGKYVELRCDPISGHTALYWYRQSLGQGPEFLIYFQGTGAADDSGLPNDRFFAVRPEGSVSTLKIQRTERGDSAVYLCASSLDREAEAFFGQGTRLTVV.

The chain's CDR3 is CAISELRTEDGYTF. The CDR3 region has the DNA TGTGCCATCAGTGAGTTACGCACTGAAGATGGCTACACCTTC. The chain combines TRBV10-3 with TRBJ1-2, with D uncertain. The CDR3 runs 14 residues. In germline, CDR1 is ENHRY, CDR2 SYGVKD. The germline V and J ends were trimmed by 1 base and 6 bases, with 12 bases remaining between them.

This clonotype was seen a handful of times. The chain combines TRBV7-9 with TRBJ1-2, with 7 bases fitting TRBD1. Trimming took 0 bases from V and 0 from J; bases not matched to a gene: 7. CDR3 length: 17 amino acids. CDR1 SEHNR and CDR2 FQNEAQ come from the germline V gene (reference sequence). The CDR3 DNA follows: TGTGCCAGCAGCTTAGCCGTGTGGACAGGTCCTAACTATGGCTACACCTTC. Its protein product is CASSLAVWTGPNYGYTF. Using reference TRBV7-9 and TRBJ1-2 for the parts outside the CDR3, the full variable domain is DTGVSQNPRHKITKRGQNVTFRCDPISEHNRLYWYRQTLGQGPEFLTYFQNEAQLEKSRLLSDRFSAERPKGSFSTLEIQRTEQGDSAMYLCASSLAVWTGPNYGYTFGSGTRLTVV.

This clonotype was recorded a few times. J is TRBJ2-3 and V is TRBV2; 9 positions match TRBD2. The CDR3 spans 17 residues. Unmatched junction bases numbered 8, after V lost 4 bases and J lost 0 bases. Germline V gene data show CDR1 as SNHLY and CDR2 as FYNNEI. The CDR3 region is CASSGGASGDSTDTQYF. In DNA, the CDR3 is TGTGCCAGCAGTGGGGGGGCTAGCGGGGATAGCACAGATACGCAGTATTTT. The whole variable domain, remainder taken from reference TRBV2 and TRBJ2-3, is EPEVTQTPSHQVTQMGQEVILRCVPISNHLYFYWYRQILGQKVEFLVSFYNNEISEKSEIFDDQFSVERPDGSNFTLKIRSTKLEDSAMYFCASSGGASGDSTDTQYFGPGTRLTVL.

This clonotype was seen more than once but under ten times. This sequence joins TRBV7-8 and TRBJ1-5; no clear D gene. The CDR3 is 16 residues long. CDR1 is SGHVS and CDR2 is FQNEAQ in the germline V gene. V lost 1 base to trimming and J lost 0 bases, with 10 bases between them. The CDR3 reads CASSLGPLYSNQPQHF. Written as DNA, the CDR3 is TGTGCCAGCAGCTTAGGACCGCTATATAGCAATCAGCCCCAGCATTTT.

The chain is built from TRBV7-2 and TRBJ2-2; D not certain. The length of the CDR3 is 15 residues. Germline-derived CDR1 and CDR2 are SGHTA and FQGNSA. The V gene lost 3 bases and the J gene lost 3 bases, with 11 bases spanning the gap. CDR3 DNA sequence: TGTGCCAGCAGCTTGAGGCTAGTTTACACCGGGGAGCTGTTTTTT. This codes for CASSLRLVYTGELFF.

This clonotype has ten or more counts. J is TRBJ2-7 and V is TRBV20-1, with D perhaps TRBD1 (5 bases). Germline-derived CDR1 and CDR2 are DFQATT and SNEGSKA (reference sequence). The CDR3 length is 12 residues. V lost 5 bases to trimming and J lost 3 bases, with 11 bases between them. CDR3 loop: CSASQGSYEQYF. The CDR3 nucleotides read TGCAGTGCTTCTCAGGGTAGCTACGAGCAGTACTTC.

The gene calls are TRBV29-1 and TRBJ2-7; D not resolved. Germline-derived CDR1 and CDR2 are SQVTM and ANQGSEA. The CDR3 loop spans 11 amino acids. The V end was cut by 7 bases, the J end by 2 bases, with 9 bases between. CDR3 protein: CSGTSAYEQYF. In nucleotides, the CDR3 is TGCAGCGGGACGTCTGCCTACGAGCAGTACTTC.

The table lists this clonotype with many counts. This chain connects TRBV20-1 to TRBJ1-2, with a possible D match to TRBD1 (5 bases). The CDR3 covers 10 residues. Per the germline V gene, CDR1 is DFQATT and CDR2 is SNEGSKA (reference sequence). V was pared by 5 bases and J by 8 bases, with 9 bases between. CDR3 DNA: TGCAGTGCTTCCGGGGCCGGCTACACCTTC. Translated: CSASGAGYTF.

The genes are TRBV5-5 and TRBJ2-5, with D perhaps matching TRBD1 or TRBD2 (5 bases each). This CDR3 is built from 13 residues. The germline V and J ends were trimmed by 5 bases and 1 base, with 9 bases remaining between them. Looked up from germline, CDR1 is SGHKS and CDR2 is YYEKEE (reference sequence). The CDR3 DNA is TGTGCCAGCAGGAGGGACGGCCAAGAGACCCAGTACTTC. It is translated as CASRRDGQETQYF.

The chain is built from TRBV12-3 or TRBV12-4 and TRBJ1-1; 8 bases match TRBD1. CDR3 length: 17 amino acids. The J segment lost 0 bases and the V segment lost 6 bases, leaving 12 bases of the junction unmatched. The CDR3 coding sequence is TGTGCCAGCAGCCAGAAATCTCAACAGGGGGTGAACACTGAAGCTTTCTTT. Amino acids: CASSQKSQQGVNTEAFF.

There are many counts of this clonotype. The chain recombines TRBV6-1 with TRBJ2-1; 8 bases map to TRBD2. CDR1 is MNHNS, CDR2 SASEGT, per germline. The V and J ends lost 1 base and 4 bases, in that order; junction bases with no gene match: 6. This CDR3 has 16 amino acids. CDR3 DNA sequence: TGTGCCAGCAGTGAAGAGGTAGCGGGACTTTACAATGAGCAGTTCTTC. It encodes CASSEEVAGLYNEQFF.

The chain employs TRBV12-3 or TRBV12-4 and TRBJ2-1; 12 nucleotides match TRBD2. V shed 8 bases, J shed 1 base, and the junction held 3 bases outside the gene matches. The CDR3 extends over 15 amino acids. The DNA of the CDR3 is TGTGCCAGCCGACTAGCGGGGGTGTCCTACAATGAGCAGTTCTTC. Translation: CASRLAGVSYNEQFF.

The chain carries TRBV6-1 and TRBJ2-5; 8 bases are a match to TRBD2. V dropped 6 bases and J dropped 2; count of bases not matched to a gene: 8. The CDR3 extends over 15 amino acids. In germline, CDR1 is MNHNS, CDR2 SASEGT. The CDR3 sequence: CASRQPAGAQETQYF. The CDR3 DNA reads TGTGCCAGCAGACAACCAGCGGGGGCTCAAGAGACCCAGTACTTC.

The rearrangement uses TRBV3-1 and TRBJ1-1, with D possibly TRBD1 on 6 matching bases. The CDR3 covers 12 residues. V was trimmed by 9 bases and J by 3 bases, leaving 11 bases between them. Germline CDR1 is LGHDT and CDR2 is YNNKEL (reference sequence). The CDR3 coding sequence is TGTGCCAGTCGACAGGATTACACTGAAGCTTTCTTT. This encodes CASRQDYTEAFF.

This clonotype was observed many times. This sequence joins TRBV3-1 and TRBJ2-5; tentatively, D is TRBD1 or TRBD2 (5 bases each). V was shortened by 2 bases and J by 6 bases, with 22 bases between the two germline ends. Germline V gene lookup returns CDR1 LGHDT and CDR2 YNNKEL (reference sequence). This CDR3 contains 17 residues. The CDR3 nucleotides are TGTGCCAGCAGCCAACCCGTTGGGTGGGGGAAGATGAAGACCCAGTACTTC. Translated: CASSQPVGWGKMKTQYF.

The CDR3: CASSSTGGGSNTGELFF. The CDR3 DNA is TGTGCCAGCAGCTCGACGGGAGGGGGCTCTAACACCGGGGAGCTGTTTTTT. The rearrangement joins TRBV7-6 to TRBJ2-2, with D maybe TRBD2 (8 bases). The V end was cut by 4 bases, the J end by 2 bases, with 17 bases between. The germline V gene has CDR1 SGHVS and CDR2 FNYEAQ. The CDR3 has 17 residues.

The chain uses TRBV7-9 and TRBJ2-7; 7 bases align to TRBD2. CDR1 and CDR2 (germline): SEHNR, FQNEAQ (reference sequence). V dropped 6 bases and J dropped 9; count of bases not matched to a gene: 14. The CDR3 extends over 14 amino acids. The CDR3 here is CASSLTGTTSGQYF. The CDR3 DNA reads TGTGCCAGCAGTCTCACCGGGACTACGTCAGGGCAGTACTTC.

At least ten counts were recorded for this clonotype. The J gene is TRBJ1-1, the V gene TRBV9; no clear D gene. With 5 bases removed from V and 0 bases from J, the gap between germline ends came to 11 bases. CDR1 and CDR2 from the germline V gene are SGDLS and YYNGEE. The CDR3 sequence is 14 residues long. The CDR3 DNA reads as TGTGCCAGCAGTCGAGGTCTTTTGAACACTGAAGCTTTCTTT. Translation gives CASSRGLLNTEAFF.

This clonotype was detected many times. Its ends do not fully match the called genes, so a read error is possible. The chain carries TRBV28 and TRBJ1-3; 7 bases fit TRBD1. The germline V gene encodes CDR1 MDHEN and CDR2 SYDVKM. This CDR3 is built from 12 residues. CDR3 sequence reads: CASSLVVGQSDF. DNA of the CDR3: TGTGCCAGCAGTTTAGTTGTGGGACAGTCGGATTTT.

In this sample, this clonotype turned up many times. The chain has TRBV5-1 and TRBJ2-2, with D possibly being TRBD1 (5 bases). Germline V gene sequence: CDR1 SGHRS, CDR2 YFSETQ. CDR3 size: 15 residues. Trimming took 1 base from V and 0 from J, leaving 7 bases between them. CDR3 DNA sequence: TGCGCCAGCAGCTTGAGACAGACGAACACCGGGGAGCTGTTTTTT. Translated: CASSLRQTNTGELFF.

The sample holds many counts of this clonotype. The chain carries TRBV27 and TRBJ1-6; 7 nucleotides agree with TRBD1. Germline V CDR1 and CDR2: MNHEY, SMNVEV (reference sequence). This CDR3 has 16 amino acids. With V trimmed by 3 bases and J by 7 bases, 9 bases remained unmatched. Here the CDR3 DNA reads TGTGCCAGCAGTTTCGCAGGGGGAAGGAGAAATTCACCCCTCCACTTT. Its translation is CASSFAGGRRNSPLHF.